This TCR beta chain comes out of a study of T cell changes during pregnancy in multiple sclerosis. In germline, CDR1 is MNHEY, CDR2 SMNVEV (reference sequence). The V and J ends lost 6 bases and 5 bases, in that order; junction bases with no gene match: 3. This CDR3 has 15 residues. Profiling relied on immunoSEQ multiplex PCR, and the TCRdb table lists in-frame clones only, not all of them. Here the sample spans 100,000 or so clones, more than 90% being singletons. V gene TRBV27 combines with J gene TRBJ2-1, with TRBD2 matching 14 bases. The input for sequencing was peripheral blood, taken in the second trimester of pregnancy. This receptor was identified in a female donor with multiple sclerosis, enrolled in a pregnancy study. CDR3 amino acids: CASSPGLAGDNEQFF. The CDR3 coding sequence is TGTGCCAGCAGCCCGGGACTAGCGGGGGACAATGAGCAGTTCTTC.